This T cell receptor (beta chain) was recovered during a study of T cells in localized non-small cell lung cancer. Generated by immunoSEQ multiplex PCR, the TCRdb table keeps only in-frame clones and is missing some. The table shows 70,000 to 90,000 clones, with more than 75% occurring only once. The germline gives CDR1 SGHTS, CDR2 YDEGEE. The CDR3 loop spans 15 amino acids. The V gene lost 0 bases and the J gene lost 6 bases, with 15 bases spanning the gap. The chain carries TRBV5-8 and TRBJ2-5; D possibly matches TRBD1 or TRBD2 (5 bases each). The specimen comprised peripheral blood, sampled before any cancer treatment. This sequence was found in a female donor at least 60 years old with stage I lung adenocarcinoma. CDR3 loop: CASSLATGLRKTQYF. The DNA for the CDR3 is TGTGCCAGCAGCTTGGCAACAGGACTTCGGAAGACCCAGTACTTC. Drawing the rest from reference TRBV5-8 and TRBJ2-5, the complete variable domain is EAGVTQSPTHLIKTRGQQATLRCSPISGHTSVYWYQQALGLGLQFLLWYDEGEERNRGNFPPRFSGRQFPNYSSELNVNALELEDSALYLCASSLATGLRKTQYFGPGTRLLVL.